This TCR beta chain is drawn from a study of T-cell memory formation after mild COVID-19. TCRdb re-called the 5' RACE reads through MiXCR, storing one row per CDR3 protein. This sample has approximately 440,000 distinct CDR3 sequences, with around 18% found just once. The V gene lost 7 bases and the J gene lost 1 base, with 10 bases spanning the gap. CDR3 length: 13 residues. Germline V lookup: CDR1 SNHLY, CDR2 FYNNEI. The sequence came from an adult woman who had mild COVID-19 (a few samples of this study predate the infection). Cell type and time point are not known. The sample comprised PBMCs or a T cell subset sorted from them (not recorded which). The chain has TRBV2 and TRBJ1-1; D is possibly TRBD1 (5 bases). The CDR3 sequence is CASNQGENTEAFF. CDR3 bases: TGTGCCAGCAATCAGGGAGAGAACACTGAAGCTTTCTTT. Together with reference TRBV2 and TRBJ1-1, the CDR3 gives the full variable domain: EPEVTQTPSHQVTQMGQEVILRCVPISNHLYFYWYRQILGQKVEFLVSFYNNEISEKSEIFDDQFSVERPDGSNFTLKIRSTKLEDSAMYFCASNQGENTEAFFGQGTRLTVV.